The 25 T cell receptor beta chains given below trace back to one sample, sequenced in a study of technical replicates of blood from a few donors. Only in-frame clones appear in the TCRdb table, and some are missing; sequencing was by immunoSEQ multiplex PCR. The sample includes about 75,000 clones, over 80% seen only once; the top ten take 0.35% to 0.45%. Input material: T cells isolated from PBMCs. Source of these receptors: a human donor in good health.

The chain employs TRBV5-4 and TRBJ1-1, with no clear D. The germline V gene encodes CDR1 SGHNT and CDR2 YYREEE (reference sequence). The ends were cut back, 6 bases at V and 10 bases at J, with 19 bases in the middle. The CDR3 is 13 amino acids. The CDR3 loop reads CASTLEGGLGAFF. The CDR3 nucleotides are TGTGCCAGCACCCTGGAGGGAGGGCTAGGAGCTTTCTTT.

This rearrangement joins TRBV19 to TRBJ2-1; tentatively, D is TRBD1 (6 bases). The CDR3 contains 16 residues. Germline-derived CDR1 and CDR2 are LNHDA and SQIVND (reference sequence). V lost 1 base, J lost 3 bases, and 13 bases lay in between. CDR3 sequence (DNA): TGTGCCAGTAGTATAGGGACGACAGGTAGCTACAATGAGCAGTTCTTC. It encodes CASSIGTTGSYNEQFF.

The chain uses TRBV7-8 and TRBJ2-1; tentatively, D is TRBD1 (6 bases). The CDR3 runs to 17 residues. V was trimmed by 5 bases and J by 0 bases, leaving 17 bases between them. Germline loops: CDR1 SGHVS, CDR2 FQNEAQ. Written as DNA, the CDR3 is TGTGCCAGCAGCCTATCCGTAGGGGGAAGCTCCTACAATGAGCAGTTCTTC. This gives the protein CASSLSVGGSSYNEQFF.

This chain joins TRBV2 and TRBJ1-2; D is possibly TRBD1 (5 bases). Germline CDR1 and CDR2: SNHLY and FYNNEI. The CDR3 loop spans 12 amino acids. V lost 7 bases and J 4 bases, leaving 10 bases between the germline ends. CDR3 sequence reads: CASKGDFYGYTF. The CDR3 DNA reads TGTGCCAGCAAAGGGGACTTCTATGGCTACACCTTC.

This chain connects TRBV9 to TRBJ2-1; the match to TRBD2 covers 14 bases. V shed 4 bases and J 9 bases; nucleotides not matched to a gene: 12. CDR1 is SGDLS, CDR2 YYNGEE, per germline. The CDR3 sequence is 17 residues long. DNA for the CDR3: TGTGCCAGCAGCCCCGTCGGGACTAGCGGGAGTTTAGGTGAGCAGTTCTTC. As protein: CASSPVGTSGSLGEQFF. The entire variable domain, with the rest obtained from reference TRBV9 and TRBJ2-1, is as follows: DSGVTQTPKHLITATGQRVTLRCSPRSGDLSVYWYQQSLDQGLQFLIQYYNGEERAKGNILERFSAQQFPDLHSELNLSSLELGDSALYFCASSPVGTSGSLGEQFFGPGTRLTVL.

The rearrangement links TRBV6-5 to TRBJ2-3, with a weak D call TRBD2 (6 bases). The CDR3 loop spans 13 amino acids. In germline, CDR1 is MNHEY, CDR2 SVGAGI. The V and J ends lost 5 bases and 5 bases respectively, with 11 bases between them. CDR3 bases: TGTGCCAGCAGTACTAGCTATGGAGATACGCAGTATTTT. This gives the protein CASSTSYGDTQYF.

CDR3 residues: CASSLIRGSNTEAFF. CDR3 bases: TGTGCCAGCAGCTTAATTAGGGGTTCGAACACTGAAGCTTTCTTT. The V and J genes are TRBV11-2 and TRBJ1-1, with D possibly being TRBD1 (5 bases). The CDR3 totals 15 residues. The ends were cut back, 2 bases at V and 1 base at J, with 11 bases in the middle. Germline V CDR1 and CDR2: SGHAT, FQNNGV.

The CDR3 spells CASGLNQALTEAFF. For the CDR3, the DNA is TGTGCTAGTGGACTGAATCAGGCTCTCACTGAAGCTTTCTTT. The chain joins TRBV12-5 to TRBJ1-1, with no clear D. Germline CDR1 and CDR2: LGHNT and FRNRAP. The CDR3 consists of 14 residues. Trimming took off 6 bases at V and 4 bases at J, with 15 bases between the two ends.

The chain is built from TRBV5-1 and TRBJ2-1; D is perhaps TRBD1 (7 bases). With 1 base removed from V and 4 bases from J, the gap between germline ends came to 12 bases. This CDR3 spans 15 amino acids. Germline V gives CDR1 SGHRS, CDR2 YFSETQ. The CDR3 loop is CASSLLQGGYNEQFF. CDR3 bases: TGCGCCAGCAGCTTGCTCCAGGGGGGATACAATGAGCAGTTCTTC.

The chain links TRBV10-3 to TRBJ1-2; weak D call: TRBD1 (5 bases). The CDR3 runs 14 residues. The germline gives CDR1 ENHRY, CDR2 SYGVKD. Trimming cost V 0 bases and J 5 bases, with 10 bases left between them. CDR3 in DNA: TGTGCCATCAGTGAGTCGAAGGGGATTTATGGCTACACCTTC. Translating it yields CAISESKGIYGYTF.

The genes are TRBV27 and TRBJ2-7, with TRBD1 identical over 10 bases. The CDR3 extends over 13 amino acids. Germline loops: CDR1 MNHEY, CDR2 SMNVEV (reference sequence). Unmatched junction bases numbered 5, after V lost 5 bases and J lost 7 bases. The CDR3 DNA is TGTGCCAGCAGTCCGGGACAGGGGAGAGAGCAGTACTTC. Amino acid sequence: CASSPGQGREQYF.

This chain joins TRBV5-8 and TRBJ2-7, with 7 bases lining up with TRBD1. Germline CDR1 and CDR2: SGHTS and YDEGEE. This CDR3 contains 15 residues. The V segment lost 4 bases and the J segment 2 bases; nucleotides outside the gene matches: 9. In DNA form, the CDR3 reads TGTGCCAGCAGCCGGACAGGCTCTCATCCCTACGAGCAGTACTTC. This codes for CASSRTGSHPYEQYF. The full variable domain, its missing parts supplied by reference TRBV5-8 and TRBJ2-7, is EAGVTQSPTHLIKTRGQQATLRCSPISGHTSVYWYQQALGLGLQFLLWYDEGEERNRGNFPPRFSGRQFPNYSSELNVNALELEDSALYLCASSRTGSHPYEQYFGPGTRLTVT.

The gene calls are TRBV10-3 and TRBJ2-5; TRBD1 aligns across 9 bases. The V gene end was trimmed by 8 bases and the J gene end by 2 bases; junction bases not matched to a gene: 9. CDR3 length equals 15 residues. The germline CDR1 and CDR2 sequences are ENHRY and SYGVKD. Written as DNA, the CDR3 is TGTGCCATCTGCTTGGACAGGGGCCCACAAGAGACCCAGTACTTC. It codes for CAICLDRGPQETQYF.

In nucleotides, the CDR3 is TGTGCCAGCAGCTTAATGTTTTCGGTGGGTAGGAGCTCCTACGAGCAGTACTTC. Its protein product is CASSLMFSVGRSSYEQYF. The rearrangement joins TRBV11-3 to TRBJ2-7; no clear D. The CDR3 is made up of 18 amino acids. Germline-derived CDR1 and CDR2 are SGHNT and YENEEA. V gave up 2 bases and J gave up 0 bases, with 20 bases separating them. The whole variable domain, remainder taken from reference TRBV11-3 and TRBJ2-7, is EAGVVQSPRYKIIEKKQPVAFWCNPISGHNTLYWYLQNLGQGPELLIRYENEEAVDDSQLPKDRFSAERLKGVDSTLKIQPAELGDSAVYLCASSLMFSVGRSSYEQYFGPGTRLTVT.

V and J are TRBV29-1 and TRBJ2-7; the D gene is possibly TRBD1 (6 bases). The V gene lost 5 bases and the J gene lost 2 bases, with 7 bases spanning the gap. The germline gives CDR1 SQVTM, CDR2 ANQGSEA. The CDR3 loop spans 11 amino acids. CDR3 sequence (DNA): TGCAGCGTTACAGGGACCTACGAGCAGTACTTC. Protein product: CSVTGTYEQYF.

This chain connects TRBV27 to TRBJ2-7; the match to TRBD1 covers 12 bases. The CDR3 spans 14 residues. From germline, CDR1 is MNHEY and CDR2 SMNVEV (reference sequence). V shed 5 bases, J shed 5 bases, and the junction held 4 bases outside the gene matches. In DNA, the CDR3 is TGTGCCAGCAGTCCTGGGACAGGGGGCAACGAGCAGTACTTC. Translated: CASSPGTGGNEQYF.

V usage is TRBV2 and J usage is TRBJ2-3; a possible D gene is TRBD2 (6 bases). Trimming left V 3 bases short and J 6 bases short, with 13 bases between. The CDR3 sequence is 14 residues long. Germline values: CDR1 SNHLY, CDR2 FYNNEI. CDR3 in amino acids: CASSDASAHDTQYF. The CDR3 DNA sequence: TGTGCCAGCAGTGACGCTAGCGCCCATGATACGCAGTATTTT. Full variable domain (outside the CDR3, taken from reference TRBV2 and TRBJ2-3): EPEVTQTPSHQVTQMGQEVILRCVPISNHLYFYWYRQILGQKVEFLVSFYNNEISEKSEIFDDQFSVERPDGSNFTLKIRSTKLEDSAMYFCASSDASAHDTQYFGPGTRLTVL.

The gene calls are TRBV30 and TRBJ1-5, with D possibly matching TRBD1 (5 bases). Deletions cut 1 base from V and 0 bases from J, with 7 bases between. This CDR3 spans 14 amino acids. Germline V CDR1 and CDR2: GTSNPN, SVGIG (reference sequence). Here the CDR3 reads CAWSGGYSNQPQHF. The DNA of the CDR3 is TGTGCCTGGAGTGGGGGCTATAGCAATCAGCCCCAGCATTTT.

This chain joins TRBV10-3 and TRBJ1-4; 10 nucleotides match TRBD1. Germline V gene data show CDR1 as ENHRY and CDR2 as SYGVKD. This CDR3 has 15 amino acids. Losses at the gene ends were 6 bases for V and 4 bases for J; bases not matched to a gene: 5. The CDR3 loop reads CAISATGGDNEKLFF. CDR3 nucleotides: TGTGCCATCAGCGCGACAGGGGGCGATAATGAAAAACTGTTTTTT.

The chain is built from TRBV7-9 and TRBJ2-5; a weak D match, TRBD2 (6 bases). The germline V gene encodes CDR1 SEHNR and CDR2 FQNEAQ (reference sequence). This CDR3 is built from 13 residues. Trimming cost V 0 bases and J 5 bases, with 7 bases left between them. DNA for the CDR3: TGTGCCAGCAGCTTAGCGGCGGGGGAGACCCAGTACTTC. The encoded protein is CASSLAAGETQYF.

The chain recombines TRBV10-3 with TRBJ1-3, with a weak D call TRBD1 (6 bases). Per germline, CDR1 ENHRY and CDR2 SYGVKD. This CDR3 is built from 14 residues. V shed 2 bases and J shed 3 bases, with 8 bases lying between them. Written as DNA, the CDR3 is TGTGCCATCAGTGAGGCAGGGGATGGAAACACCATATATTTT. Amino acid sequence: CAISEAGDGNTIYF.

The gene calls are TRBV5-4 and TRBJ2-5; D gene unclear. Germline V gene data show CDR1 as SGHNT and CDR2 as YYREEE (reference sequence). V was cut by 0 bases and J by 4 bases, with 7 bases left in between. CDR3 length equals 13 residues. In DNA form, the CDR3 reads TGTGCCAGCAGCTTGGAGCCCCCAGAGACCCAGTACTTC. This encodes CASSLEPPETQYF.

V is TRBV7-8 and J is TRBJ2-1; 14 bases match TRBD2. In germline, CDR1 is SGHVS, CDR2 FQNEAQ. The CDR3 length is 17 residues. Trimming cost V 1 base and J 8 bases; bases outside gene matches: 7. The CDR3 DNA follows: TGTGCCAGCAGCTTAGACTTAGGGACTAGCGGGAGAGATGAGCAGTTCTTC. Translation: CASSLDLGTSGRDEQFF.

The chain recombines TRBV6-1 with TRBJ1-1, with 7 bases that match TRBD1. J was trimmed by 4 bases and V by 2 bases; bases with no gene match: 7. Per the germline V gene, CDR1 is MNHNS and CDR2 is SASEGT. The CDR3 totals 15 residues. CDR3 in amino acids: CASSESHYRGTEAFF. In DNA form, the CDR3 reads TGTGCCAGCAGTGAATCCCACTACAGGGGCACTGAAGCTTTCTTT.

The rearrangement links TRBV19 to TRBJ1-1; TRBD1 matches at 8 bases. The ends lost 9 bases at V and 3 bases at J; junction bases unmatched: 15. There are 16 residues in the CDR3. In germline, CDR1 is LNHDA, CDR2 SQIVND (reference sequence). The CDR3 protein is CASRLPPDREDTEAFF. CDR3 DNA: TGTGCCAGCCGATTGCCCCCGGACAGGGAAGACACTGAAGCTTTCTTT.